A selection of T cell receptor beta chains follows, all from one sample in a study of technical replicates of blood from a few donors. The method was immunoSEQ multiplex PCR; TCRdb's version includes in-frame clones alone and lacks a portion of them. Here the sample spans some 62,000 clones, around 87% being singletons. Material for sequencing was PBMCs. These TCRs come from a human donor in good health. Some clones in this sample may be carry-over from other donors' samples. The CDR3 runs from the conserved cysteine through the conserved F or W.

V gene: TRBV7-8
CDR3 protein: CASKDRELTRAFF

V gene: TRBV5-1
CDR3 protein: CASSREAQETQYF

V gene: TRBV5-4
CDR3 protein: CASSLLGRGSLRDTQYF

V gene: TRBV14
CDR3 protein: CASSDRGPRLAGATYEQYF

V gene: TRBV2
CDR3 protein: CASSETGRDTGELFF

V gene: TRBV5-1
CDR3 protein: CASSRGGAAGFYEQYF

V gene: TRBV18
CDR3 protein: CASLTRRDTEAFF

V gene: TRBV9
CDR3 protein: CASSDLGRGDVKAGNTIYF

V gene: TRBV4-3
CDR3 protein: CASSQQSGAGLEGYTF

V gene: TRBV11-3
CDR3 protein: CASSLRTGGDYEQYF

V gene: TRBV18
CDR3 protein: CASSPGGGNTEAFF

V gene: TRBV11-2
CDR3 protein: CASSLLAGATDTQYF

V gene: TRBV25-1
CDR3 protein: CASSITGGGYTF

V gene: TRBV6-1
CDR3 protein: CASSERGEETQYF

V gene: TRBV6-6
CDR3 protein: CATTGSYEQYF

V gene: TRBV2
CDR3 protein: CASSSQGGYNSPLHF

V gene: TRBV7-6
CDR3 protein: CASSLALSETQYF

V gene: TRBV29-1
CDR3 protein: CSVSQMETQYF

V gene: TRBV13
CDR3 protein: CASSLGSAGGLGEQFF

V gene: TRBV14
CDR3 protein: CASRHGTVNSPLHF

V gene: TRBV6-5
CDR3 protein: CASSYESSYNEQFF

V gene: TRBV19
CDR3 protein: CASSITSNYGYTF

V gene: TRBV7-2
CDR3 protein: CASSLVRGTNEKLFF

V gene: TRBV7-9
CDR3 protein: CASSFYGQPYGYTF

V gene: TRBV9
CDR3 protein: CASSVQPGQGMETQYF

V gene: TRBV5-4
CDR3 protein: CASSSTPGQGLAKNIQYF

V gene: TRBV19
CDR3 protein: CASSIVGQGYGYTF

V gene: TRBV5-1
CDR3 protein: CASSLGVGYRGWGYTF

V gene: TRBV7-9
CDR3 protein: CASSPSAGDHQSSYNEQFF

V gene: TRBV5-1
CDR3 protein: CASSSGQGTNEQYF

V gene: TRBV5-4
CDR3 protein: CASSLAGAASYNEQFF

V gene: TRBV2
CDR3 protein: CASSEARRGNTGELFF

V gene: TRBV13
CDR3 protein: CASSAGANVRAFF

V gene: TRBV2
CDR3 protein: CASSPLAGGLFANTGELFF

V gene: TRBV7-6
CDR3 protein: CASSPGEKLFF

V gene: TRBV7-8
CDR3 protein: CASSLASSGPPDTQYF

V gene: TRBV29-1
CDR3 protein: CSVDPGHSYNEQFF

V gene: TRBV18
CDR3 protein: CASSLPGLENSPLHF

V gene: TRBV7-2
CDR3 protein: CASSLVAGGLNQPQHF

V gene: TRBV15
CDR3 protein: CATSRTWDRGLSYEQYF

V gene: TRBV2
CDR3 protein: CASSEGQGGYEQYF

V gene: TRBV5-1
CDR3 protein: CASSLDGGRQETQYF

V gene: TRBV6-1
CDR3 protein: CASIPGGEGEKLFF

V gene: TRBV7-2
CDR3 protein: CASSLAQGSSPLHF

V gene: TRBV9
CDR3 protein: CASSVGVGNTIYF

V gene: TRBV7-9
CDR3 protein: CASSSTTGTELYEQYF

V gene: TRBV5-1
CDR3 protein: CASKISTDTQYF

V gene: TRBV6-6
CDR3 protein: CASSSNDWENQQFF

V gene: TRBV9
CDR3 protein: CASSVEEGREQYF

V gene: TRBV7-9
CDR3 protein: CASSLDRAGNTIYF

V gene: TRBV7-3
CDR3 protein: CASSRDRSSEAFF

V gene: TRBV18
CDR3 protein: CASSPSRDNEQFF

V gene: TRBV10-3
CDR3 protein: CAITAARGAYEQYF

V gene: TRBV30
CDR3 protein: CAWSVLRGGNEQFF

V gene: TRBV7-8
CDR3 protein: CASRARIYNEQFF